This T cell receptor beta chain emerged from a study of OX40 agonist ivuxolimab in advanced cancers. Some clones are missing from TCRdb's copy, which holds only in-frame ones; the method was immunoSEQ multiplex PCR. In the table there are about 67,000 clones, 87% of which are singletons. CDR1 is MNHEY, CDR2 SMNVEV, per germline (reference sequence). This CDR3 spans 13 amino acids. With 2 bases removed from V and 5 bases from J, the gap between germline ends came to 9 bases. This receptor was obtained from an adult with an advanced solid tumor such as melanoma, head and neck, liver or kidney cancer. The chain has TRBV27 and TRBJ2-5; D ambiguous. Sample: CD4+ or CD8+ T cells sorted from blood, taken in a trial of the OX40 agonist ivuxolimab. The CDR3 region is CASSLVGRETQYF. In DNA, the CDR3 is TGTGCCAGCAGTTTAGTGGGCAGGGAGACCCAGTACTTC.